This TCR beta chain originates from a study of identical twins. Study findings and constraints: Some out-of-frame alpha sequences were shared by twins, and these showed excess low generation probability.

Each CDR3 protein is one row after TCRdb ran MiXCR on the 5' RACE reads. The table shows more than 400,000 distinct CDR3 sequences, with 13% to 15% occurring only once. Germline CDR1 SGHKS, CDR2 YYEKEE (reference sequence). Trimming removed 3 bases from V and 6 bases from J, with 9 bases in between. The CDR3 is 13 residues long. This clonotype came up many times. The antigen is not known. The sample was also linked to a second study, of yellow fever vaccine responses in identical twins.

Sequenced material: CD4+ T cells sorted from blood. The clonotype was recovered from a young woman in good health. This chain connects TRBV5-5 to TRBJ1-4; a weak D match, TRBD1 (5 bases). The CDR3 loop reads CASSSDSYEKLFF. CDR3 sequence (DNA): TGTGCCAGCAGCTCCGACAGTTATGAAAAACTGTTTTTT.